The 32 T cell receptor beta chains in this list originate from one sample, sequenced in a study of identical twins. TCRdb re-called the 5' RACE reads through MiXCR, storing one row per CDR3 protein. The sample lists hundreds of thousands of distinct CDR3 sequences, 21% occurring once. The same sample was also used in a study of T cells expressing NK-cell markers.

The sample was PBMCs. The origin of the receptors is a woman between 18 and 29 years old in good health.

The sample holds many counts of this clonotype. The V and J genes are TRBV7-9 and TRBJ2-2; 7 positions agree with TRBD2. Germline-derived CDR1 and CDR2 are SEHNR and FQNEAQ (reference sequence). The V gene end was trimmed by 4 bases and the J gene end by 5 bases; junction bases not matched to a gene: 1. This CDR3 is 13 amino acids long. The CDR3 DNA is TGTGCCAGCAGCTGGACTAGAACCGGGGAGCTGTTTTTT. This gives the protein CASSWTRTGELFF.

This chain uses TRBV7-3 with TRBJ2-7, with D unclear. Trimming took off 11 bases at V and 5 bases at J, with 7 bases between the two ends. The V gene's germline CDR1 is SGHTA and CDR2 FQGTGA. This CDR3 contains 9 residues. The DNA for the CDR3 is TGTGCCGCAGTCCACGAGCAGTACTTC. Amino acid sequence: CAAVHEQYF.

There are many counts of this clonotype. The V gene is TRBV5-5, the J gene TRBJ2-7; D is ambiguous. Germline-derived CDR1 and CDR2 are SGHKS and YYEKEE (reference sequence). This CDR3 spans 15 amino acids. V was clipped by 1 base and J by 3 bases, with 14 bases between them. The CDR3 reads CASSLSGPPYYEQYF. The CDR3 nucleotides read TGTGCCAGCAGCTTGTCTGGGCCCCCCTACTACGAGCAGTACTTC.

This clonotype was observed many times. The chain couples TRBV4-3 to TRBJ2-7, with D unclear. The germline V gene has CDR1 LGHNA and CDR2 YSLEER. Trimming cost V 0 bases and J 6 bases, with 12 bases left between them. The CDR3 runs 14 residues. The CDR3 DNA reads TGCGCCAGCAGCCAAGAGTCTGGAGCAGTCGAGCAGTACTTC. Translated: CASSQESGAVEQYF.

This clonotype was counted only a few times. The chain joins TRBV7-9 to TRBJ2-1, with TRBD1 matching 10 bases. Trimming cost V 4 bases and J 3 bases; bases outside gene matches: 3. The CDR3 covers 15 residues. Germline V gene sequence: CDR1 SEHNR, CDR2 FQNEAQ (reference sequence). CDR3 in amino acids: CASSWGTGVYNEQFF. CDR3 bases: TGTGCCAGCAGCTGGGGGACAGGGGTCTACAATGAGCAGTTCTTC.

This clonotype was found many times. The chain joins TRBV20-1 to TRBJ1-2, with 7 bases that match TRBD1. Germline V CDR1 and CDR2: DFQATT, SNEGSKA (reference sequence). The CDR3 contains 13 residues. V shed 6 bases and J 4 bases; nucleotides not matched to a gene: 8. The CDR3 coding sequence is TGCAGTGCAGGAGACAGGGACGGCTATGGCTACACCTTC. The encoded protein is CSAGDRDGYGYTF.

In this sample, this clonotype turned up many times. This chain connects TRBV6-1 to TRBJ2-2; unclear D gene. Germline V gene sequence: CDR1 MNHNS, CDR2 SASEGT. The CDR3 contains 13 residues. Trimming took off 5 bases at V and 4 bases at J, with 8 bases between the two ends. CDR3 DNA: TGTGCCAGCAGTCCCCGAGGCACCGGGGAGCTGTTTTTT. Its protein product is CASSPRGTGELFF.

This clonotype was counted between two and nine times. CDR3 sequence reads: CASSSSLRGGYTF. CDR3 sequence (DNA): TGTGCCAGCAGTTCCTCGTTACGCGGGGGCTACACCTTC. The rearrangement joins TRBV6-5 to TRBJ1-2; no definite D call. The ends were cut back, 4 bases at V and 8 bases at J, with 14 bases in the middle. The CDR3 covers 13 residues. CDR1 is MNHEY, CDR2 SVGAGI, per germline.

Turning to this clonotype: The junction departs from the called germline gene at one end, perhaps through a read error. The V and J genes are TRBV5-6 and TRBJ2-5; D is ambiguous. There are 11 residues in the CDR3. Germline CDR1 and CDR2: SGHDT and YYEEEE. The CDR3 spells CASSLGLSWNF. As DNA, the CDR3 is TGTGCCAGCAGCTTGGGCCTCTCGTGGAACTTC.

In this sample, this clonotype turned up many times. The V and J genes are TRBV19 and TRBJ1-5, with D hard to call. There are 14 residues in the CDR3. V dropped 6 bases and J dropped 0 bases, with 9 bases sitting between them. From germline, CDR1 is LNHDA and CDR2 SQIVND (reference sequence). The CDR3 reads CASSEDFSNQPQHF. The CDR3 DNA reads as TGTGCCAGTAGCGAGGACTTTAGCAATCAGCCCCAGCATTTT.

Only a few counts were recorded for this clonotype. This rearrangement joins TRBV7-9 to TRBJ1-2; TRBD1 matches at 8 bases. The V and J ends lost 11 bases and 8 bases, in that order; junction bases with no gene match: 7. Germline V CDR1 and CDR2: SEHNR, FQNEAQ (reference sequence). The CDR3 sequence is 11 residues long. CDR3 in amino acids: CAETGGGGYTF. In nucleotides, the CDR3 is TGTGCCGAAACAGGGGGAGGCGGCTACACCTTC.

V is TRBV5-3 and J is TRBJ2-3, with no clear D. TRBV5-3 is an open reading frame, and its role is uncertain. CDR3 length equals 16 residues. Trimming took off 4 bases at V and 0 bases at J, with 15 bases between the two ends. CDR3 sequence reads: CARSLGPHYSTDTQYF. DNA for the CDR3: TGTGCCAGAAGCCTTGGACCTCATTATAGCACAGATACGCAGTATTTT.

The genes are TRBV20-1 and TRBJ2-7, with D tentatively TRBD1 (5 bases). CDR3 length: 15 amino acids. Trimming took off 0 bases at V and 1 base at J, with 13 bases between the two ends. Germline-derived CDR1 and CDR2 are DFQATT and SNEGSKA (reference sequence). DNA for the CDR3: TGCAGTGCTAGAGATCTACCAGGGCGATCCTACGAGCAGTACTTC. It is translated as CSARDLPGRSYEQYF.

The chain is built from TRBV7-9 and TRBJ1-1, with 7 bases identical to TRBD1. V was clipped by 6 bases and J by 2 bases; unmatched bases: 9. This CDR3 has 15 amino acids. Germline CDR1 SEHNR, CDR2 FQNEAQ (reference sequence). As DNA, the CDR3 is TGTGCCAGCAGATACAACCGGGACAGAAACACTGAAGCTTTCTTT. Protein sequence: CASRYNRDRNTEAFF.

In this sample, this clonotype turned up a few times. CDR3 amino acids: CASSQNLLMTAYLPPRAAFF. The CDR3 coding sequence is TGTGCCAGCAGCCAAAACCTCCTGATGACAGCATACTTACCGCCCCGGGCAGCTTTCTTT. The chain employs TRBV3-1 and TRBJ1-1; D is possibly TRBD1 (5 bases). The CDR3 is made up of 20 amino acids. Germline V gene sequence: CDR1 LGHDT, CDR2 YNNKEL (reference sequence). The V and J ends lost 2 bases and 10 bases respectively, with 35 bases between them.

This clonotype was seen a few times. This chain links TRBV30 with TRBJ1-5; D remains unclear. Trimming stripped 1 base from V and 0 bases from J, with 4 bases between. The germline gives CDR1 GTSNPN, CDR2 SVGIG (reference sequence). CDR3 length: 13 amino acids. CDR3 loop: CAWSGDSNQPQHF. The CDR3 coding sequence is TGTGCCTGGAGTGGTGATAGCAATCAGCCCCAGCATTTT.

Only a few counts were recorded for this clonotype. The gene calls are TRBV9 and TRBJ2-1, with 9 bases matching TRBD2. Germline trimming cut 0 bases from V and 15 bases from J; bases unmatched to any gene: 7. The length of the CDR3 is 13 residues. Per the germline V gene, CDR1 is SGDLS and CDR2 is YYNGEE. CDR3 DNA sequence: TGTGCCAGCAGCGTAGACAGCGGGGGGCCTCTGTTCTTC. Translating it yields CASSVDSGGPLFF.

This clonotype was detected only a few times. The J gene is TRBJ2-1, the V gene TRBV10-1; D unclear. CDR3 length: 15 amino acids. Germline V gives CDR1 WNHNN, CDR2 SYGVQD (reference sequence). Between the trimmed V and J ends, which lost 3 bases and 2 bases, there was a span of 11 bases. This chain's CDR3 is CASSETLPTYNEQFF. CDR3 bases: TGCGCCAGCAGTGAAACTTTACCTACCTACAATGAGCAGTTCTTC.

The chain links TRBV29-1 to TRBJ2-6; 8 bases fit TRBD2. This CDR3 region has 14 residues. Trimming removed 6 bases from V and 0 bases from J; junction bases left unmatched: 1. In germline, CDR1 is SQVTM, CDR2 ANQGSEA. The CDR3 nucleotides are TGCAGCGTCGGGGGGGTCTCTGGGGCCAACGTCCTGACTTTC. Amino acid sequence: CSVGGVSGANVLTF.

In its sample, this clonotype was seen many times. The chain combines TRBV20-1 with TRBJ1-2; D gene uncertain. V lost 6 bases and J lost 7, with 6 bases in between. CDR3 size: 9 residues. The germline gives CDR1 DFQATT, CDR2 SNEGSKA (reference sequence). The CDR3 DNA is TGCAGTGCCCGTCTTGGCTACACCTTC. Protein sequence: CSARLGYTF.

The table lists this clonotype with a few counts. The chain combines TRBV7-9 with TRBJ2-5; a weak D match, TRBD1 (5 bases). Germline CDR1 and CDR2: SEHNR and FQNEAQ (reference sequence). The CDR3 sequence is 15 residues long. V was trimmed by 5 bases and J by 2 bases, leaving 15 bases between them. As DNA, the CDR3 is TGTGCCAGCAGCCCTGGGTGGGGCTATCAAGAGACCCAGTACTTC. Protein: CASSPGWGYQETQYF.

V is TRBV7-2 and J is TRBJ2-3; 10 nucleotides agree with TRBD2. V lost 4 bases to trimming and J lost 9 bases; unmatched junction nucleotides: 7. This CDR3 region has 14 residues. From germline, CDR1 is SGHTA and CDR2 FQGNSA. CDR3 nucleotide sequence: TGTGCCAGCAGCTCAGGGGGACTAGCGAGGACGCAGTATTTT. Its protein is CASSSGGLARTQYF.

J is TRBJ2-5 and V is TRBV7-7; D call uncertain. V was pared by 5 bases and J by 2 bases, with 15 bases between. The V gene's germline CDR1 is SSHAT and CDR2 FNYEAQ (reference sequence). CDR3 size: 15 residues. CDR3 bases: TGTGCCAGCAGCCCGAACGCGGCCTTTCAAGAGACCCAGTACTTC. Amino acids: CASSPNAAFQETQYF.

This chain joins TRBV18 and TRBJ1-1; D not certain. The CDR3 consists of 14 residues. V lost 2 bases to trimming and J lost 5 bases, with 12 bases between them. Germline CDR1 and CDR2: KGHSH and LQKENI. The CDR3 region has the DNA TGTGCCAGCTCACCATCCGGACCTGGGACTGAAGCTTTCTTT. Translation: CASSPSGPGTEAFF.

V usage is TRBV5-1 and J usage is TRBJ2-7, with D possibly TRBD1 on 7 matching bases. This CDR3 is built from 13 residues. The ends were cut back, 9 bases at V and 4 bases at J, with 17 bases in the middle. Germline assignment: CDR1 SGHRS and CDR2 YFSETQ. The chain's CDR3 is CATKTGDSYEQYF. The CDR3 nucleotides read TGCGCCACCAAAACAGGGGACTCGTACGAGCAGTACTTC.

A few counts support this clonotype. The V and J genes are TRBV25-1 and TRBJ2-7; D not certain. The germline CDR1 and CDR2 sequences are MGHDK and SYGVNS. The CDR3 has 11 residues. V dropped 6 bases and J dropped 7 bases, with 10 bases sitting between them. The CDR3 bases are TGTGCCAGCAGGGCTACCTTTGAGCAGTACTTC. This translates into CASRATFEQYF.

This clonotype was detected only a few times. This sequence joins TRBV9 and TRBJ2-7; D possibly corresponds to TRBD2 (6 bases). Germline V CDR1 and CDR2: SGDLS, YYNGEE. V lost 4 bases to trimming and J lost 6 bases, with 23 bases between them. This CDR3 comprises 16 residues. The DNA for the CDR3 is TGTGCCAGCAGCCCCTCCTCCGCGGGAAGCGGTTCCGAGCAGTACTTC. Its translation: CASSPSSAGSGSEQYF.

The J gene is TRBJ2-2, the V gene TRBV29-1, with D possibly called TRBD1 or TRBD2 (5 bases each). CDR3 length: 12 residues. V was pared by 6 bases and J by 7 bases, with 12 bases between. The germline CDR1 and CDR2 sequences are SQVTM and ANQGSEA. This CDR3 is CSVVQEDGELFF. The CDR3 DNA reads TGCAGCGTGGTACAGGAGGACGGGGAGCTGTTTTTT.

V usage is TRBV7-8 and J usage is TRBJ2-7; D remains unclear. Trimming took 4 bases from V and 2 from J, leaving 12 bases between them. The CDR3 extends over 14 amino acids. Germline V gene sequence: CDR1 SGHVS, CDR2 FQNEAQ. DNA of the CDR3: TGTGCCAGCAGCTCCGGATCGGTGGCCTACGAGCAGTACTTC. It yields the protein CASSSGSVAYEQYF.

The chain uses TRBV12-3 or TRBV12-4 and TRBJ1-2; D unresolved. V shed 3 bases and J shed 4 bases, with 12 bases lying between them. The CDR3 is 14 residues long. The CDR3 region is CASSLNSIFYGYTF. In nucleotides, the CDR3 is TGTGCCAGCAGTTTGAACAGTATTTTCTATGGCTACACCTTC.

This clonotype was observed many times. The chain couples TRBV29-1 to TRBJ2-3; TRBD1 matches at 7 bases. V was pared by 1 base and J by 4 bases, with 8 bases of the junction left unmatched. The CDR3 covers 15 residues. The germline gives CDR1 SQVTM, CDR2 ANQGSEA. In DNA, the CDR3 is TGCAGCGTTGAAGGAGAGGGGGCGCGAGCAGATACGCAGTATTTT. It yields the protein CSVEGEGARADTQYF.

The chain joins TRBV10-2 to TRBJ2-7; the D gene is possibly TRBD2 (5 bases). Germline loops: CDR1 WSHSY, CDR2 SAAADI. The CDR3 is made up of 14 amino acids. Trimming shortened V by 6 bases and J by 3 bases, and 15 bases separated the two germline ends. The CDR3 nucleotides are TGCGCCAGCAGGGAGGTTCGTCTAAGCTACGAGCAGTACTTC. It is translated as CASREVRLSYEQYF.